This T cell receptor beta chain was sequenced during a study of T cell responses to AZD1222 COVID-19 vaccine. The table came from immunoSEQ multiplex PCR; TCRdb's copy has only in-frame clones and leaves some out. This table has some 110,000 clones, 92% appearing once. With respect to this clone: Its antigen is currently unknown.

General study results and limits: Baseline serostatus was positive in only 5 to 7 AZD1222 recipients.

CDR1 is LGHNA, CDR2 YNFKEQ, per germline. Deletions cut 4 bases from V and 8 bases from J, with 7 bases between. The CDR3 has 11 residues. Sample: peripheral blood, taken 28 days after the second AZD1222 dose. The chain carries TRBV4-2 and TRBJ2-3, with D unresolved. This clonotype was obtained from an adult who received the AZD1222 COVID-19 vaccine. The CDR3: CASSLQATQYF. The CDR3 nucleotides are TGTGCCAGCAGCCTCCAGGCTACGCAGTATTTT.